The next 3 T cell receptor beta chains were all read from a single sample in a study of radiation and T cells in renal cell carcinoma. Time point of the sample: blood 2 weeks post-SBRT. The sample's treatment: 15 Gy SBRT to primary tumor, nephrectomy 4 weeks later. Using immunoSEQ multiplex PCR, the repertoire was profiled, and TCRdb retains in-frame clones only, with some absent. The sample has around 75,000 clones; 82% are singletons. The sequencing here drew on blood, taken from a patient whose treatment included radiotherapy and nephrectomy. These receptor sequences come from a man aged 60-69 years with renal cell carcinoma.

This rearrangement joins TRBV19 to TRBJ2-7; tentative D call: TRBD2 (6 bases). Germline V gene lookup returns CDR1 LNHDA and CDR2 SQIVND (reference sequence). CDR3 length: 12 residues. V shed 5 bases and J shed 6 bases, with 11 bases lying between them. In DNA form, the CDR3 reads TGTGCCAGTAGTCGGGACTGGAGCGAGCAGTACTTC. It codes for CASSRDWSEQYF.

The rearrangement links TRBV7-8 to TRBJ2-3; 9 positions match TRBD1. J was trimmed by 8 bases and V by 5 bases; bases with no gene match: 8. Germline values: CDR1 SGHVS, CDR2 FQNEAQ. This CDR3 is 14 amino acids long. The CDR3 nucleotides read TGTGCCAGCAGCCCACCGGGACAGGGAGGTACGCAGTATTTT. Translated: CASSPPGQGGTQYF.

The rearrangement uses TRBV30 and TRBJ1-1; TRBD1 might be the D (5 bases). V was trimmed by 0 bases and J by 7 bases, leaving 12 bases between them. This CDR3 contains 13 residues. CDR1 and CDR2 (germline): GTSNPN, SVGIG (reference sequence). The CDR3 nucleotides read TGTGCCTGGAGTGTACTACAGGACTATGAAGCTTTCTTT. Translated, it gives CAWSVLQDYEAFF.